This paragraph reports one T cell receptor (beta chain). The sample belongs to a study of blood T cell repertoires in COVID-19. This CDR3 contains 14 residues. Germline-derived CDR1 and CDR2 are SGHRS and YFSETQ. Trimming took 4 bases from V and 5 from J, leaving 10 bases between them. Clones were sequenced by immunoSEQ multiplex PCR, and TCRdb holds only the in-frame ones, with some missing. The sample records over 90,000 clones, roughly nine tenths being singletons. This TCR derives from a human donor in a cohort sampled during active COVID-19. The chain links TRBV5-1 to TRBJ1-6; D is perhaps TRBD1 (6 bases). Sample: peripheral blood. The CDR3, as DNA: TGCGCCAGCAGCGTGGCAGGGGATAATTCACCCCTCCACTTT. Residues: CASSVAGDNSPLHF.